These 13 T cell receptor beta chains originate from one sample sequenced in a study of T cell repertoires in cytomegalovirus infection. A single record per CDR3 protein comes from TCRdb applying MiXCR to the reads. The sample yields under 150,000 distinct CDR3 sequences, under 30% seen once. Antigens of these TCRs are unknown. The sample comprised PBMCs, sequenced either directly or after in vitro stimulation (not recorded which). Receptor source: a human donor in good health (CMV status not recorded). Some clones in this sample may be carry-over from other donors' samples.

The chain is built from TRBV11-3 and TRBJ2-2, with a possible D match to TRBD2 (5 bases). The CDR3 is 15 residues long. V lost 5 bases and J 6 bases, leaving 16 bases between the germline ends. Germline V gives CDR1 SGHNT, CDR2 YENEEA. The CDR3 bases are TGTGCCAGCAGCCCCTTAGGAGGTTTGGCCGGGGAGCTGTTTTTT. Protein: CASSPLGGLAGELFF. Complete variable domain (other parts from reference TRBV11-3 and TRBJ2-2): EAGVVQSPRYKIIEKKQPVAFWCNPISGHNTLYWYLQNLGQGPELLIRYENEEAVDDSQLPKDRFSAERLKGVDSTLKIQPAELGDSAVYLCASSPLGGLAGELFFGEGSRLTVL.

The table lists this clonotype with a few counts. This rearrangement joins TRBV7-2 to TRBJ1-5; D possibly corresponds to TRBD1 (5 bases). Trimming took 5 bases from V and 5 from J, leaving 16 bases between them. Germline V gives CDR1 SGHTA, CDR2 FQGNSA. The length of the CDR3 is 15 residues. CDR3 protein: CASSGGPDPDQPQHF. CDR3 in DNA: TGTGCCAGCAGCGGGGGTCCAGATCCGGATCAGCCCCAGCATTTT.

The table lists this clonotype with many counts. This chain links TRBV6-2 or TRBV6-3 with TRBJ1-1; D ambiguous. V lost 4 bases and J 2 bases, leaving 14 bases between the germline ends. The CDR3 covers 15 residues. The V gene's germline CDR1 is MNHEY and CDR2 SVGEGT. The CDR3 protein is CASSSFWTDNTEAFF. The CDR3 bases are TGTGCCAGCAGTTCCTTTTGGACGGACAACACTGAAGCTTTCTTT.

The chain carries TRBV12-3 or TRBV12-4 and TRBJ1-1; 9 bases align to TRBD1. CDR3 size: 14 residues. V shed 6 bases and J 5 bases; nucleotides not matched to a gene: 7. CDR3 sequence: CASSPGQGWTEAFF. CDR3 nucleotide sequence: TGTGCCAGCAGCCCCGGACAGGGGTGGACTGAAGCTTTCTTT.

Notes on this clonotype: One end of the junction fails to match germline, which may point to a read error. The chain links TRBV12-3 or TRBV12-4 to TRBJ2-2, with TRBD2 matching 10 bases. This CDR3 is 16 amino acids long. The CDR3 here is CANSFGLAGDTGELFF. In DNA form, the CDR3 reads TGTGCCAACAGTTTCGGTCTAGCGGGGGACACCGGGGAGCTGTTTTTT.

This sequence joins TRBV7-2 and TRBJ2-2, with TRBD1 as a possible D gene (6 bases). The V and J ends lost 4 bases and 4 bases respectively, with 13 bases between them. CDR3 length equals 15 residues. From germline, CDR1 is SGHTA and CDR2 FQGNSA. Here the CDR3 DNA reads TGTGCCAGCAGCTCCACAGGGAGTGGCACCGGGGAGCTGTTTTTT. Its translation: CASSSTGSGTGELFF.

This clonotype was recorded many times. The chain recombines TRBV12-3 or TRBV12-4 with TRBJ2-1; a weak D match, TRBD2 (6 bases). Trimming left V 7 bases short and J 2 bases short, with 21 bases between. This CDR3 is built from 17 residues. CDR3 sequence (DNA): TGTGCCAGCAAGGGGAGAATACGGGAGTGGGCCTACAATGAGCAGTTCTTC. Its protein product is CASKGRIREWAYNEQFF.

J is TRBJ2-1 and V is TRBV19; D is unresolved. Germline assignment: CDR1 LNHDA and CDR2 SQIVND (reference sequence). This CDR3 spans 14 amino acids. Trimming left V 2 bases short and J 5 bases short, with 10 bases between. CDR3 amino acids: CASSIFHENNEQFF. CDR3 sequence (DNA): TGTGCCAGTAGTATATTTCACGAAAACAATGAGCAGTTCTTC.

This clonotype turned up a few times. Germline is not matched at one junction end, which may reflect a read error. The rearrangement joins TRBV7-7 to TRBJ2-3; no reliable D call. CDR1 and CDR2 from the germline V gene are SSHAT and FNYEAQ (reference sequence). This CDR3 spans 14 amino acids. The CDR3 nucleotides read TGTGCTAGCAGTAATAGCCCTTTCACAGATACGCAGTATTTT. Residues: CASSNSPFTDTQYF. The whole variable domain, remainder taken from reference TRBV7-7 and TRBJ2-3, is GAGVSQSPRYKVTKRGQDVTLRCDPISSHATLYWYQQALGQGPEFLTYFNYEAQPDKSGLPSDRFSAERPEGSISTLTIQRTEQRDSAMYRCASSNSPFTDTQYFGPGTRLTVL.

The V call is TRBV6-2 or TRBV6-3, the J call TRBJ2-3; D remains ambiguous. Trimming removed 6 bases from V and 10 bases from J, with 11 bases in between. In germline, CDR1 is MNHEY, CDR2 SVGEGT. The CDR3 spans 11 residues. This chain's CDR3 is CASSSIVAQYF. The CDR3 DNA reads TGTGCCAGCAGCAGTATAGTGGCGCAGTATTTT.

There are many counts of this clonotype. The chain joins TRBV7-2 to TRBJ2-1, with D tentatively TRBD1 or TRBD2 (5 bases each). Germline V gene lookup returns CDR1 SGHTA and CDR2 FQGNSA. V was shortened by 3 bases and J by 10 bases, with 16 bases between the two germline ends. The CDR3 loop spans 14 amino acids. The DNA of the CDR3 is TGTGCCAGCAGCTTTGGGGGACCACTCCCGGAGCAGTTCTTC. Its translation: CASSFGGPLPEQFF.

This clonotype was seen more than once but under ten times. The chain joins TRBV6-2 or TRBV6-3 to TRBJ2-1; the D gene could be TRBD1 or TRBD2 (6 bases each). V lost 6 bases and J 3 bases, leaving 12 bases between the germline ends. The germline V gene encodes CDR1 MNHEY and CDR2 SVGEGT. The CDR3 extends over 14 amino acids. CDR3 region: CASRKGGNYNEQFF. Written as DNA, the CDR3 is TGTGCCAGCAGGAAAGGGGGGAACTACAATGAGCAGTTCTTC.

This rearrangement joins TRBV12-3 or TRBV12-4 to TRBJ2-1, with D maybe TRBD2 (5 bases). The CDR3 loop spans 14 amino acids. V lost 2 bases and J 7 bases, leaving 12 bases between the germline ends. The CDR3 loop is CASSLLATENEQFF. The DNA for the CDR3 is TGTGCCAGCAGTTTATTAGCGACGGAGAATGAGCAGTTCTTC.